This record covers a single TCR beta chain. Sequencing was performed with immunoSEQ multiplex PCR; in TCRdb, only in-frame clones are kept and a portion is missing. This sample has about 260,000 clones, with around nine tenths found just once. This record comes from a study of blood T cell repertoires in COVID-19. Across the whole study: Italy, Spain and the United States were the sources of the convalescent and acute COVID-19 samples.

There are 17 residues in the CDR3. Losses at the gene ends were 5 bases for V and 2 bases for J; bases not matched to a gene: 11. Germline CDR1 SGHAT, CDR2 FQNNGV. The sequence was obtained from a man aged 35-49 years who had recovered from COVID-19. The J gene is TRBJ2-7, the V gene TRBV11-2; 11 bases are shared with TRBD2. Sequenced: peripheral blood. This CDR3 is CASSPRLAGNGTYEQYF. For the CDR3, the DNA is TGTGCCAGCAGCCCACGACTAGCGGGAAATGGAACCTACGAGCAGTACTTC.